Listed below are T cell receptor beta chains from one sample, sequenced in a study of T cells in localized non-small cell lung cancer. Sequencing was performed with immunoSEQ multiplex PCR; in TCRdb, only in-frame clones are kept and a portion is missing. Here the sample spans around 130,000 clones, roughly 90% being singletons. Sequenced material: peripheral blood, taken before any cancer treatment. Receptors originate from an older female donor with stage I lung adenocarcinoma. Both conserved end residues are part of each CDR3. A D gene is named only where the DNA matches it firmly. The size of a clone is reported for some rows only, either as once, few or many, or as a class for expanded clones.

15,TRBJ2-1,NA,few,TRBV4-1,CASSQVRLSYNEQFF,TGCGCCAGCAGCCAAGTAAGGCTATCCTACAATGAGCAGTTCTTC
16,TRBJ2-1,TRBD1,NA,TRBV15,CATSSPDRLVLGEQFF,TGTGCCACCAGCAGTCCGGACAGGCTGGTTTTGGGAGAGCAGTTCTTC
20,TRBJ2-5,TRBD2,once,TRBV27,CASSLSGRAPGLGFQETQYF,TGTGCCAGCAGTTTATCGGGAAGAGCCCCGGGACTAGGATTCCAAGAGACCCAGTACTTC
14,TRBJ2-1,NA,NA,TRBV28,CASFRQPSYNEQFF,TGTGCCAGTTTTCGACAGCCCTCCTACAATGAGCAGTTCTTC
12,TRBJ2-3,NA,NA,TRBV28,CASSFLTDTQYF,TGTGCCAGCAGTTTTCTCACAGATACGCAGTATTTT
14,TRBJ1-1,NA,NA,TRBV5-1,CASSLGSGGTEAFF,TGCGCCAGCAGCTTGGGGTCTGGGGGTACTGAAGCTTTCTTT
16,TRBJ2-2,NA,NA,TRBV1,CTSSQTASGRTGELFF,TGCACCAGCAGCCAAACCGCTAGCGGGAGAACCGGGGAGCTGTTTTTT
14,TRBJ1-2,NA,NA,TRBV7-9,CASSLAGRDYGYTF,TGTGCCAGCAGCTTAGCGGGAAGGGACTATGGCTACACCTTC
13,TRBJ2-5,NA,NA,TRBV5-6,CASSQLPEETQYF,TGTGCCAGCAGCCAATTACCCGAAGAGACCCAGTACTTC
11,TRBJ2-7,NA,NA,TRBV6-5,CASQNAYEQYF,TGTGCCAGCCAGAACGCCTACGAGCAGTACTTC
15,TRBJ2-3,NA,once,TRBV19,CASSPGLYGTDTQYF,TGTGCCAGTAGTCCCGGACTTTATGGCACAGATACGCAGTATTTT
17,TRBJ2-7,TRBD2,NA,TRBV5-1,CASSLEGGGSGSAEQYF,TGCGCCAGCAGCTTGGAAGGAGGAGGAAGCGGGAGCGCCGAGCAGTACTTC
15,TRBJ2-5,TRBD2,NA,TRBV2,CASSIGTSSPQAQYF,TGTGCCAGCAGTATCGGGACTAGCAGTCCTCAGGCCCAGTACTTC
18,TRBJ1-2,NA,NA,TRBV5-1,CASSLAFPGAIANYGYTF,TGCGCCAGCAGCTTGGCCTTCCCGGGGGCGATCGCTAACTATGGCTACACCTTC
14,TRBJ1-5,NA,NA,TRBV29-1,CSVDAGVSNQPQHF,TGCAGCGTCGATGCGGGAGTTAGCAATCAGCCCCAGCATTTT
18,TRBJ1-1,NA,once,TRBV28,CASRFPFDRGRGNTEAFF,TGTGCCAGCAGATTTCCTTTCGATAGGGGCCGGGGGAACACTGAAGCTTTCTTT
15,TRBJ1-1,NA,NA,TRBV25-1,CASSEGSGRYTEAFF,TGTGCCAGCAGTGAAGGCTCGGGCAGATACACTGAAGCTTTCTTT
17,TRBJ2-6,NA,NA,TRBV4-1,CASSQGRATSGANVLTF,TGCGCCAGCAGCCAAGGGAGAGCGACATCTGGGGCCAACGTCCTGACTTTC
15,TRBJ1-4,TRBD1,NA,TRBV28,CASSLSGTGREKLFF,TGTGCCAGCAGTTTGTCCGGGACAGGGCGTGAAAAACTGTTTTTT
15,TRBJ2-5,TRBD2,NA,TRBV5-1,CASSPGGGRAETQYF,TGCGCCAGCAGCCCGGGAGGGGGGCGCGCTGAGACCCAGTACTTC
14,TRBJ2-7,NA,NA,TRBV25-1,CASSPRVASYEQYF,TGTGCCAGCAGCCCCAGGGTAGCTTCCTACGAGCAGTACTTC
15,TRBJ2-2,NA,NA,TRBV9,CASSVDFGNTGELFF,TGTGCCAGCAGCGTAGACTTTGGAAACACCGGGGAGCTGTTTTTT
12,TRBJ2-2,NA,NA,TRBV6-6,CASSPSTGELFF,TGTGCCAGCAGTCCTAGCACCGGGGAGCTGTTTTTT
16,TRBJ1-1,TRBD1,NA,TRBV27,CASSPQGVGVSTEAFF,TGTGCCAGCTCCCCCCAGGGGGTTGGGGTTAGCACTGAAGCTTTCTTT
15,TRBJ1-3,NA,once,TRBV11-2,CASSLAGDSGNTIYF,TGTGCCAGCAGCTTAGCAGGTGACTCTGGAAACACCATATATTTT
12,TRBJ2-3,NA,NA,TRBV10-3,CAISGGADTQYF,TGTGCCATCAGTGGGGGGGCAGATACGCAGTATTTT
15,TRBJ1-2,NA,NA,TRBV28,CASSLKIGRGNGYTF,TGTGCCAGCAGTCTGAAGATTGGCAGGGGAAATGGCTACACCTTC
13,TRBJ2-2,NA,NA,TRBV30,CAWRRSASGELFF,TGTGCCTGGAGGAGATCGGCCTCCGGGGAGCTGTTTTTT
15,TRBJ2-1,TRBD2,NA,TRBV29-1,CSVAGGTSGGNEQFF,TGCAGCGTGGCCGGCGGGACTAGCGGGGGAAATGAGCAGTTCTTC
14,TRBJ2-1,TRBD1,NA,TRBV27,CASSRQGVYNEQFF,TGTGCCAGCAGTCGACAGGGAGTTTACAATGAGCAGTTCTTC
14,TRBJ2-1,TRBD1,NA,TRBV5-1,CASSYGTGGNEQFF,TGCGCCAGCAGCTACGGGACAGGGGGCAATGAGCAGTTCTTC
13,TRBJ1-5,NA,NA,TRBV29-1,CSARPGDNQPQHF,TGCAGCGCCCGCCCAGGGGACAATCAGCCCCAGCATTTT
12,TRBJ2-5,NA,NA,TRBV30,CAWSWMGETQYF,TGTGCCTGGAGCTGGATGGGAGAGACCCAGTACTTC
14,TRBJ1-1,NA,NA,TRBV18,CASSPPGAYTEAFF,TGTGCCAGCTCACCACCTGGGGCTTACACTGAAGCTTTCTTT
12,TRBJ1-5,NA,NA,TRBV27,CASSDPNQPQHF,TGTGCCAGCAGCGACCCGAATCAGCCCCAGCATTTT
16,TRBJ2-4,NA,NA,TRBV15,CATSSGAGEAKNIQYF,TGTGCCACCAGCAGTGGTGCTGGGGAGGCTAAAAACATTCAGTACTTC
14,TRBJ1-4,TRBD1,NA,TRBV2,CASREAGGNEKLFF,TGTGCCAGCAGGGAAGCAGGGGGAAATGAAAAACTGTTTTTT
19,TRBJ2-7,TRBD2,NA,TRBV27,CASSLGASGKRGNPFPGHF,TGTGCCAGCAGTTTAGGGGCTAGCGGGAAGAGGGGAAATCCCTTCCCCGGGCACTTC
13,TRBJ2-7,TRBD2,NA,TRBV5-8,CASSHASGYEQYF,TGTGCCAGCAGCCACGCTAGCGGTTACGAGCAGTACTTC
15,TRBJ1-2,NA,NA,TRBV11-3,CASSGRDPYTYGYTF,TGTGCCAGCAGCGGACGGGACCCCTATACTTATGGCTACACCTTC
14,TRBJ1-1,TRBD1,NA,TRBV19,CASDSGGLNTEAFF,TGTGCCAGTGACTCAGGGGGATTGAACACTGAAGCTTTCTTT
13,TRBJ2-7,NA,few,TRBV5-1,CASSLGSRNEQYF,TGCGCCAGCAGCTTGGGGTCACGGAATGAGCAGTACTTC
16,TRBJ2-3,TRBD2,NA,TRBV10-2,CASSEVGGRAADTQYF,TGCGCCAGCAGTGAAGTTGGGGGGAGGGCAGCAGATACGCAGTATTTT
14,TRBJ2-3,TRBD1,once,TRBV19,CASSTGDFTDTQYF,TGTGCCAGTAGCACAGGGGATTTCACAGATACGCAGTATTTT
12,TRBJ1-2,NA,NA,TRBV5-1,CASSLDSYGYTF,TGCGCCAGCAGCTTGGATTCGTATGGCTACACCTTC
14,TRBJ1-6,TRBD1,NA,TRBV27,CASSLDRGYSPLHF,TGTGCCAGCAGTTTAGACAGGGGCTATTCACCCCTCCACTTT
14,TRBJ2-2,TRBD2,NA,TRBV4-2,CASTPDSGSGELFF,TGTGCCAGCACCCCGGACAGCGGGAGCGGGGAGCTGTTTTTT
17,TRBJ1-4,NA,once,TRBV23-1,CASSHRPKGVVNEKLFF,TGCGCCAGCAGTCATCGCCCGAAGGGGGTCGTTAATGAAAAACTGTTTTTT
14,TRBJ1-1,TRBD1,NA,TRBV11-2,CASSDYVRDRRFHF,TGTGCCAGCAGCGATTACGTGCGGGACAGACGGTTTCACTTT
15,TRBJ1-5,NA,NA,TRBV28,CASSRTDRLNQPQHF,TGTGCCAGCAGCCGGACGGACAGACTTAATCAGCCCCAGCATTTT
14,TRBJ2-7,TRBD2,NA,TRBV28,CASRTSGRNYEQYF,TGTGCCAGCAGAACTAGCGGGAGGAACTACGAGCAGTACTTC
15,TRBJ2-7,TRBD2,NA,TRBV6-1,CASVTGVAGPYEQYF,TGTGCCAGCGTGACCGGGGTAGCGGGCCCCTACGAGCAGTACTTC
12,TRBJ2-1,TRBD1,NA,TRBV5-1,CASSIGQGRQFF,TGCGCCAGCAGCATAGGACAGGGGAGGCAGTTCTTC
14,TRBJ2-2,NA,NA,TRBV7-9,CASSLGGKTGELFF,TGTGCCAGCAGCTTAGGAGGGAAAACCGGGGAGCTGTTTTTT
14,TRBJ1-5,TRBD1,NA,TRBV19,CASSMDRRNQPQHF,TGTGCCAGTAGTATGGACAGGAGGAATCAGCCCCAGCATTTT
15,TRBJ2-7,TRBD2,NA,TRBV11-2,CASSLLALAGYEQYF,TGTGCCAGCAGCTTATTGGCGCTAGCGGGCTACGAGCAGTACTTC